A single sample gave rise to the 17 T cell receptor beta chains below, sequenced in a study of T cell clonotyping in hematopoietic cell transplantation. Some clones are missing from TCRdb's copy, which holds only in-frame ones; the method was immunoSEQ multiplex PCR. The sample has more than 65,000 clones; 94% are singletons. The sequenced sample consisted of peripheral blood mononuclear cells. The source of these receptors is a man over 45 in good health. Some clones in this sample may be carry-over from other donors' samples.

This chain connects TRBV6-5 to TRBJ2-3; D not resolved. Deletions cut 4 bases from V and 3 bases from J, with 11 bases between. CDR3 size: 14 residues. In germline, CDR1 is MNHEY, CDR2 SVGAGI. DNA of the CDR3: TGTGCCAGCAGTTCCCACCTAAATACAGATACGCAGTATTTT. It yields the protein CASSSHLNTDTQYF.

The rearrangement links TRBV5-6 to TRBJ1-2; a possible D gene is TRBD1 (5 bases). V was cut by 4 bases and J by 7 bases, with 20 bases left in between. Germline-derived CDR1 and CDR2 are SGHDT and YYEEEE. This CDR3 is built from 15 residues. CDR3 amino acids: CASSEVGLHVGGYTF. CDR3 sequence (DNA): TGTGCCAGCAGCGAGGTGGGACTCCACGTGGGTGGCTACACCTTC.

V and J are TRBV4-1 and TRBJ2-5, with D tentatively TRBD1 (5 bases). The CDR3 loop spans 15 amino acids. Germline CDR1 reads MGHRA; CDR2 reads YSYEKL. V shed 3 bases and J shed 5 bases, with 16 bases lying between them. The CDR3 protein is CASSQAGNNRETQYF. The CDR3 DNA reads TGCGCCAGCAGCCAGGCAGGGAATAATAGGGAGACCCAGTACTTC.

About this clone itself: Germline and junction disagree at one end, which may indicate a read error. The chain employs TRBV10-3 and TRBJ1-2, with 9 bases identical to TRBD1. The CDR3 is 12 amino acids. Germline CDR1 and CDR2: ENHRY and SYGVKD. The CDR3 DNA sequence: TGCCTCGCCGGGACAGGGAACTATGGCTACACCTTC. Encoded protein: CLAGTGNYGYTF.

This chain uses TRBV19 with TRBJ1-2; 9 positions agree with TRBD1. This CDR3 has 15 amino acids. V lost 6 bases and J lost 5; bases outside the gene matches: 10. Germline-derived CDR1 and CDR2 are LNHDA and SQIVND (reference sequence). The CDR3: CASSKPRDRVYGYTF. The CDR3 nucleotides are TGTGCCAGTAGCAAACCCCGGGACAGGGTGTATGGCTACACCTTC. Full variable domain (remainder filled in from reference TRBV19 and TRBJ1-2): DGGITQSPKYLFRKEGQNVTLSCEQNLNHDAMYWYRQDPGQGLRLIYYSQIVNDFQKGDIAEGYSVSREKKESFPLTVTSAQKNPTAFYLCASSKPRDRVYGYTFGSGTRLTVV.

V usage is TRBV6-5 and J usage is TRBJ2-7; no firm D call. The CDR3 spans 16 residues. CDR1 is MNHEY, CDR2 SVGAGI, per germline. The V gene lost 2 bases and the J gene lost 4 bases, with 18 bases spanning the gap. In DNA, the CDR3 is TGTGCCAGCAGTTACCTCCGTGCGGAGACCCCATACGAGCAGTACTTC. Translation gives CASSYLRAETPYEQYF.

Here the CDR3 reads CASSSRNQPQHF. In DNA form, the CDR3 reads TGTGCCAGCAGTTCCCGCAATCAGCCCCAGCATTTT. The chain carries TRBV28 and TRBJ1-5, with D hard to call. This CDR3 has 12 residues. Deletions cut 4 bases from V and 2 bases from J, with 3 bases between. Per germline, CDR1 MDHEN and CDR2 SYDVKM.

V and J are TRBV10-3 and TRBJ1-2; D remains ambiguous. In germline, CDR1 is ENHRY, CDR2 SYGVKD. V was clipped by 6 bases and J by 11 bases, with 22 bases between them. The CDR3 consists of 14 residues. Here the CDR3 DNA reads TGTGCCATCAGGGACGAAGGAAGAAGCGAGAGGTACACCTTC. Translation gives CAIRDEGRSERYTF.

This clone has only one observation. This rearrangement joins TRBV19 to TRBJ2-3; no definite D call. The CDR3 loop spans 15 amino acids. V lost 6 bases, J lost 2 bases, and 15 bases lay in between. From germline, CDR1 is LNHDA and CDR2 SQIVND (reference sequence). The CDR3 coding sequence is TGTGCCAGTAGCACCATGGGATTACTCACAGATACGCAGTATTTT. Its protein is CASSTMGLLTDTQYF.

This rearrangement joins TRBV7-2 to TRBJ1-1; a weak D match, TRBD1 (6 bases). Germline loops: CDR1 SGHTA, CDR2 FQGNSA. This CDR3 spans 13 amino acids. Between the trimmed V and J ends, which lost 5 bases and 8 bases, there was a span of 15 bases. Here the CDR3 DNA reads TGTGCCAGCAGCCTAAGACAGGATGTAGAAGCTTTCTTT. It is translated as CASSLRQDVEAFF.

The chain carries TRBV5-1 and TRBJ1-1; 9 bases fit TRBD1. V shed 5 bases, J shed 4 bases, and the junction held 6 bases outside the gene matches. The CDR3 consists of 14 residues. Germline-derived CDR1 and CDR2 are SGHRS and YFSETQ. The CDR3 coding sequence is TGCGCCAGCAGGGAACAGGGGGCTGGCACTGAAGCTTTCTTT. Encoded protein: CASREQGAGTEAFF.

The V gene is TRBV5-6, the J gene TRBJ2-3; D perhaps matches TRBD2 (7 bases). Germline V gives CDR1 SGHDT, CDR2 YYEEEE. There are 14 residues in the CDR3. Trimming cost V 9 bases and J 5 bases, with 19 bases left between them. The CDR3 spells CATRGGGPGDTQYF. The CDR3, as DNA: TGTGCCACCAGGGGCGGGGGCCCCGGAGATACGCAGTATTTT.

The J gene is TRBJ1-2, the V gene TRBV5-1, with D perhaps matching TRBD1 (6 bases). Trimming took off 2 bases at V and 8 bases at J, with 25 bases between the two ends. Germline V gives CDR1 SGHRS, CDR2 YFSETQ. The CDR3 loop spans 17 amino acids. The CDR3 here is CASSLAITGGRMGGYTF. The CDR3 region has the DNA TGCGCCAGCAGCTTAGCCATTACCGGGGGGCGAATGGGGGGCTACACCTTC.

This chain connects TRBV28 to TRBJ2-2; D gene ambiguous. Germline CDR1 and CDR2: MDHEN and SYDVKM. Trimming cost V 9 bases and J 0 bases, with 8 bases left between them. This CDR3 contains 13 residues. CDR3 sequence: CASTAPNTGELFF. The CDR3 nucleotides read TGTGCCAGTACGGCCCCGAACACCGGGGAGCTGTTTTTT. Looking up the rest from reference TRBV28 and TRBJ2-2 gives the full variable domain: DVKVTQSSRYLVKRTGEKVFLECVQDMDHENMFWYRQDPGLGLRLIYFSYDVKMKEKGDIPEGYSVSREKKERFSLILESASTNQTSMYLCASTAPNTGELFFGEGSRLTVL.

In nucleotides, the CDR3 is TGCGCCAGCACCCTATCTCGCCCGGGATCACCCCTCCACTTT. Translating gives CASTLSRPGSPLHF. The chain carries TRBV5-1 and TRBJ1-6; D unclear. This CDR3 has 14 amino acids. The germline V gene encodes CDR1 SGHRS and CDR2 YFSETQ. Deletions cut 6 bases from V and 10 bases from J, with 17 bases between. Together with reference TRBV5-1 and TRBJ1-6, the CDR3 gives the full variable domain: KAGVTQTPRYLIKTRGQQVTLSCSPISGHRSVSWYQQTPGQGLQFLFEYFSETQRNKGNFPGRFSGRQFSNSRSEMNVSTLELGDSALYLCASTLSRPGSPLHFGNGTRLTVT.

This clone was counted a few times. The chain is built from TRBV6-5 and TRBJ1-1; D is unresolved. CDR3 length: 13 amino acids. Trimming stripped 6 bases from V and 3 bases from J, with 11 bases between. Germline loops: CDR1 MNHEY, CDR2 SVGAGI. The CDR3 is CASSFYTDTEAFF. In DNA, the CDR3 is TGTGCCAGCAGCTTCTACACGGACACTGAAGCTTTCTTT.

V and J are TRBV7-8 and TRBJ1-2; D might be TRBD1 (6 bases). The germline gives CDR1 SGHVS, CDR2 FQNEAQ. V was pared by 5 bases and J by 4 bases, with 26 bases between. This CDR3 spans 18 amino acids. CDR3 sequence: CASSPNPLGTSIGYGYTF. The CDR3 DNA sequence: TGTGCCAGCAGCCCTAACCCTTTAGGGACATCCATCGGCTATGGCTACACCTTC.